Listed below are T cell receptor beta chains from one sample, sequenced in a study of blood T cell repertoires in COVID-19. Using immunoSEQ multiplex PCR, the repertoire was profiled, and TCRdb retains in-frame clones only, with some absent. The sample has about 480,000 clones, about 87% seen once; the top ten hold around an eighth. Material for sequencing was peripheral blood. The receptors shown here come from a woman between 50 and 59 years old with COVID-19, enrolled during active disease. Each CDR3 is given with its conserved first and last residue. The listing skips clone size in some rows; elsewhere it reads once, few, many or a size class.

>TRBV11-2|TRBJ1-1|few
CASITNVGRRGTEAFF
>TRBV4-1|TRBJ1-3|.
CASSLDRAISGNTIYF
>TRBV27|TRBJ2-7|.
CASKGAAGYEQYF
>TRBV4-1|TRBJ2-5|.
CASSQDTYFKTQYF
>TRBV2|TRBJ2-3|.
CASSGQYTDTQYF
>TRBV7-2|TRBJ1-1|.
CASSFRGPEAFF
>TRBV27|TRBJ2-3|once
CASSLGGDTQYF
>TRBV6-5|TRBJ2-3|.
CASESRDGGTDTQYF
>TRBV4-1|TRBJ2-2|.
CASRFERNTGELFF
>TRBV19|TRBJ1-5|.
CASFGGGTGEAQPQHF
>TRBV6-5|TRBJ2-5|once
CASSQARYQETQYF
>TRBV3-1/TRBV3-2|TRBJ1-1|.
CASSRSDRGNTEAFF
>TRBV12-1|TRBJ2-1|.
CASSPTGTSTDEQFF
>TRBV9|TRBJ2-1|.
CASSAGLAGYWAEQFF
>TRBV6-5|TRBJ1-4|.
CASSKTGPNEKLFF
>TRBV5-8|TRBJ2-5|.
CASSLVDFGGSIVVKETQYF
>TRBV5-4|TRBJ1-1|once
CASSPKTGSIVSRAFF
>TRBV9|TRBJ1-1|.
CASSVEDRGGTEAFF
>TRBV3-1/TRBV3-2|TRBJ2-7|.
CASSPFRTSGGSSSYEQYF
>TRBV5-1|TRBJ2-3|few
CASSGGGSTDTQYF
>TRBV6-5|TRBJ2-7|.
CASSGTGLSEQYF
>TRBV2|TRBJ1-2|.
CASGGLGGNYGYTF
>TRBV6-6|TRBJ1-3|.
CASSYSPDTNAIYF
>TRBV5-1|TRBJ2-1|.
CASSLAQSLYNEQFF
>TRBV11-1|TRBJ2-7|.
CASSNLAGGLEQYF
>TRBV10-3|TRBJ1-3|.
CAIRGTSPKGPGNTIYF
>TRBV5-1|TRBJ2-3|.
CASRQAGPTDTQYF
>TRBV29-1|TRBJ1-2|once
CSVEGAGYTF
>TRBV15|TRBJ2-6|.
CATSRDISGANVLTF
>TRBV6-5|TRBJ1-1|.
CASRGTGDTEAFF
>TRBV9|TRBJ2-7|.
CASSGRLGSYEQYF
>TRBV7-6|TRBJ2-7|once
CASSLMGQAYEQYF
>TRBV2|TRBJ1-4|.
CASSLVRAGGEKLFF
>TRBV7-9|TRBJ2-5|.
CASSLGWTSGEINQETQYF